The T cell receptor (beta chain) described here comes from a study of shared clonotypes between healthy human individuals. Findings of the study overall: Among several donors, about 5% of naive CD4 clonotypes were found in common. Generation of non-shared clonotypes was less probable than generation of clonotypes shared by all four donors. Memory subsets generally showed lower estimated richness than naive subsets.

Details on this clone: Its specificity is unknown.

Positively selected for CCR7, the CD45RO-negative cells used as naive CD8 cells excluded terminally differentiated effector memory CD45RA+ cells. Replicate PCRs from sorted subsets contained approximately 190 ng DNA, which is 31,000 or so T cell genomes. Sequenced by immunoSEQ multiplex PCR; TCRdb stores in-frame clones only, minus some. This repertoire shows fewer than 1 million clones, 96% found once; its top ten account for roughly 0.23%. The clonotype comes from a man younger than 40 in good health. The sample comprised naive CD8+ T cells sorted from blood.

CDR3 sequence (DNA): TGTGCCAGCAGTGAAGTGAAGGGGAGGTCCTACGAGCAGTACTTC. This translates into CASSEVKGRSYEQYF. V is TRBV2 and J is TRBJ2-7, with D maybe TRBD2 (6 bases). Germline CDR1 SNHLY, CDR2 FYNNEI. The CDR3 runs 15 residues. V was cut by 1 base and J by 1 base, with 11 bases left in between.